This TCR beta chain was sequenced in a study of blood T cell repertoires in COVID-19. Background on the study: Donors in the United States, Italy and Spain gave samples during acute or convalescent COVID-19. From T cells, B-cell-depleted T cells, or PBMCs came the material, which was cDNA or gDNA.

Adults between roughly 18 and 95 years of age took part from about 24 US areas. The CDR3 runs to 12 residues. The V gene lost 2 bases and the J gene lost 16 bases, with 18 bases spanning the gap. Looked up from germline, CDR1 is SQVTM and CDR2 is ANQGSEA. Some clones are missing from TCRdb's copy, which holds only in-frame ones; the method was immunoSEQ multiplex PCR. The sample records 160,000 or so clones, 81% being singletons. The clonotype comes from a woman aged 35 to 49 with acute COVID-19. The V and J genes are TRBV29-1 and TRBJ2-1, with a weak D call TRBD1 (5 bases). The sample consisted of PBMCs or T cells enriched from blood (not recorded which). CDR3 protein: CSVEPQGGFIFF. As DNA, the CDR3 is TGCAGCGTTGAACCCCAGGGTGGGTTTATATTCTTC.